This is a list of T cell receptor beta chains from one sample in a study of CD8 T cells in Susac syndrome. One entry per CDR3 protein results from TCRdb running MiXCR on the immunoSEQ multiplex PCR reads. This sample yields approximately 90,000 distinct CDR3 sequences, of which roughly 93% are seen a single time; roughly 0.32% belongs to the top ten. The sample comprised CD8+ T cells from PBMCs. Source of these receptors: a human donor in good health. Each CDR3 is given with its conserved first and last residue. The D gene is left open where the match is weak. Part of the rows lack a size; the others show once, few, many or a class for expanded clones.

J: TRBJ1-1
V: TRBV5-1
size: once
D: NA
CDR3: CASSIPHRETFMNTEAFF
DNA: TGCGCCAGCAGTATCCCCCACAGGGAAACCTTTATGAACACTGAAGCTTTCTTT

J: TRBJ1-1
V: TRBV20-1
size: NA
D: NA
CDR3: CSASPEGAYTEAFF
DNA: TGCAGTGCTAGTCCCGAAGGGGCCTACACTGAAGCTTTCTTT

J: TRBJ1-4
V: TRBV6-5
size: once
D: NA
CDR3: CASSPRQANNEKLFF
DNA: TGTGCCAGCAGTCCACGACAGGCGAATAATGAAAAACTGTTTTTT

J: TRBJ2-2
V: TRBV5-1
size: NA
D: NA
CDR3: CASSTNPDSTGELFF
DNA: TGCGCCAGCAGCACGAACCCCGACAGTACCGGGGAGCTGTTTTTT

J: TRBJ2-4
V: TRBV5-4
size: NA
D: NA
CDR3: CASSPSQAPHKNIQYF
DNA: TGTGCCAGCAGCCCATCTCAGGCACCACACAAAAACATTCAGTACTTC

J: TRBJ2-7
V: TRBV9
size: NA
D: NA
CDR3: CASSRAFYEQYF
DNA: TGTGCCAGCAGCCGGGCGTTCTACGAGCAGTACTTC

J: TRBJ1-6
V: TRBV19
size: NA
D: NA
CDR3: CATLEEPAAITPLHF
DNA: TGTGCCACCCTGGAGGAGCCGGCCGCTATCACACCCCTCCACTTT

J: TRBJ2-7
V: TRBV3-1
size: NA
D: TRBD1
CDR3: CASSQVNEQGAYEQYF
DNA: TGTGCCAGCAGCCAAGTGAATGAACAGGGGGCATACGAGCAGTACTTC

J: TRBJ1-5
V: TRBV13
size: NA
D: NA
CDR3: CASSSGGWQPQHF
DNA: TGTGCCAGCAGCTCCGGGGGCTGGCAGCCCCAGCATTTT

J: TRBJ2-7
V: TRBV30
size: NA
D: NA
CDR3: CAWSLAVEQYF
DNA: TGTGCCTGGAGTCTCGCGGTCGAGCAGTACTTC

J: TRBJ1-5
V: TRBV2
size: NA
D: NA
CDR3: CASRGGIQPQHF
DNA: TGTGCCAGCAGAGGAGGGATTCAGCCCCAGCATTTT

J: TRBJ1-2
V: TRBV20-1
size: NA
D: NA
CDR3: CSARHPGSNYGYTF
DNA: TGCAGTGCTAGACACCCAGGGAGTAACTATGGCTACACCTTC

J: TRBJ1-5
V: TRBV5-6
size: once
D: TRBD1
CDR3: CASSLQTGGAKQPQHF
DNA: TGTGCCAGCAGCTTGCAGACAGGGGGCGCGAAACAGCCCCAGCATTTT

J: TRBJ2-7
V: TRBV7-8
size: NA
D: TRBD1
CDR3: CASSSGQVYEQYF
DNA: TGTGCCAGCAGCTCAGGACAGGTCTACGAGCAGTACTTC

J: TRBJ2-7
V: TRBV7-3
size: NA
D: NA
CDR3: CASSLTGEYRAEQYF
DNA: TGTGCCAGCAGCTTAACAGGAGAATACAGGGCTGAGCAGTACTTC

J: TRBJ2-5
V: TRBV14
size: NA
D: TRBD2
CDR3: CASSPLAGVAQKETQYF
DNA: TGTGCCAGCAGCCCTCTCGCGGGGGTCGCCCAAAAAGAGACCCAGTACTTC

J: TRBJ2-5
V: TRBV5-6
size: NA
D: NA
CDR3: CASSLGIQETQYF
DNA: TGTGCCAGCAGCTTGGGGATCCAAGAGACCCAGTACTTC

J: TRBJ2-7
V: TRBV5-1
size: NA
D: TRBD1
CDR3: CASSSPGTGKGYEQYF
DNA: TGCGCCAGCAGCTCTCCCGGGACAGGGAAAGGCTACGAGCAGTACTTC

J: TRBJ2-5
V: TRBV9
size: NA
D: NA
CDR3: CASSPDAGAGETQYF
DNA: TGTGCCAGCAGCCCCGACGCCGGAGCCGGGGAGACCCAGTACTTC

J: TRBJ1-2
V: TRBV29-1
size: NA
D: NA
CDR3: CSVAGSVYGYTF
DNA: TGCAGCGTCGCTGGGTCCGTCTATGGCTACACCTTC

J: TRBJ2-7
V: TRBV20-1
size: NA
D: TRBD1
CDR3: CSGLRGRGNEQYF
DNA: TGCAGTGGCCTCAGGGGGCGCGGGAACGAGCAGTACTTC

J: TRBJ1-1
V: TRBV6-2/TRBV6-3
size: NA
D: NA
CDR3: CASSPGTFEAFF
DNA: TGTGCCAGCAGTCCCGGGACCTTCGAAGCTTTCTTT

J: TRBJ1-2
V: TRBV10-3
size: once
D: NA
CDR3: CASLPQSGGYTF
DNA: TGTGCCTCCCTACCCCAGAGTGGGGGCTACACCTTC

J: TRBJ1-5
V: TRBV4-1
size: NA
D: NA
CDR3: CASSPGEFNQPQHF
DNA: TGCGCCAGCAGTCCCGGGGAGTTTAATCAGCCCCAGCATTTT

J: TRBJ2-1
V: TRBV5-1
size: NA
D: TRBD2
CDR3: CASSLGQAGGVDEQFF
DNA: TGCGCCAGCAGCTTGGGGCAAGCGGGGGGGGTAGATGAGCAGTTCTTC

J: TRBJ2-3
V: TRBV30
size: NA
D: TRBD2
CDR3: CAWSISGGARDTQYF
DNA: TGTGCCTGGAGTATAAGCGGGGGGGCCAGGGATACGCAGTATTTT

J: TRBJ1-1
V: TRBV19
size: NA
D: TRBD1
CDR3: CASSARQGMNTEAFF
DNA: TGTGCCAGTAGTGCCCGACAGGGAATGAACACTGAAGCTTTCTTT

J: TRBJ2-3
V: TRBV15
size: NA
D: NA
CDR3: CATSRDRLPTDTQYF
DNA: TGTGCCACCAGCAGAGATCGCTTACCCACAGATACGCAGTATTTT

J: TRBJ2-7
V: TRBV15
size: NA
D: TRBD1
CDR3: CATSRRDRLAEQYF
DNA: TGTGCCACCAGCAGACGGGACAGACTGGCCGAGCAGTACTTC

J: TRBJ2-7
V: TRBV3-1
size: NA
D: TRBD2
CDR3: CASSFSLAAEQYF
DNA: TGTGCCAGCAGCTTTAGTCTAGCGGCCGAGCAGTACTTC

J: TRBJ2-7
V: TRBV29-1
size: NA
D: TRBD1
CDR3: CSVGTGEYYEQYF
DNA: TGCAGCGTAGGGACAGGGGAATACTACGAGCAGTACTTC

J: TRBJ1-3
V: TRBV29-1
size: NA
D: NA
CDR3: CSVETGGNTIYF
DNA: TGCAGCGTTGAAACAGGGGGAAACACCATATATTTT

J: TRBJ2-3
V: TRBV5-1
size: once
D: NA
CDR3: CASGGELTTTDTQYF
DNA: TGCGCCAGCGGGGGCGAGCTGACCACGACAGATACGCAGTATTTT

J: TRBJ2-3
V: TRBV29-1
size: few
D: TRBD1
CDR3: CSVEPQDRVADTQYF
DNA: TGCAGCGTTGAACCTCAGGACAGGGTAGCGGATACGCAGTATTTT

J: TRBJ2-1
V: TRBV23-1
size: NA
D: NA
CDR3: CASSHQTMGARGNEQFF
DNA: TGCGCCAGCAGTCATCAGACCATGGGCGCCCGGGGGAATGAGCAGTTCTTC

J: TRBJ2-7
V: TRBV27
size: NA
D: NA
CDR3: CASSLAGFLGEQYF
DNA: TGTGCCAGCAGTTTAGCCGGGTTTTTGGGCGAGCAGTACTTC

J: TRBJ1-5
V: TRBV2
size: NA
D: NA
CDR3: CASTDPDTYSNQPQHF
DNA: TGTGCCAGCACGGACCCGGACACTTATAGCAATCAGCCCCAGCATTTT

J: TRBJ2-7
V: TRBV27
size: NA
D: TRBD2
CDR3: CASSLASGTYEQYF
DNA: TGTGCCAGCAGTTTAGCTAGCGGGACCTACGAGCAGTACTTC

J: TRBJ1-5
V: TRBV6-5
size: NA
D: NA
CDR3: CASSDGDSNQPQHF
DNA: TGTGCCAGCAGTGACGGGGATAGCAATCAGCCCCAGCATTTT

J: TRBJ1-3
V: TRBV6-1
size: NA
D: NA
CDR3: CASREDPGSSGNTIYF
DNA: TGTGCCAGCAGAGAAGACCCGGGAAGCTCTGGAAACACCATATATTTT

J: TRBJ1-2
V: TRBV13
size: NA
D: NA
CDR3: CASSPGLRTNYGYTF
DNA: TGTGCCAGCAGCCCGGGGTTGCGAACGAACTATGGCTACACCTTC

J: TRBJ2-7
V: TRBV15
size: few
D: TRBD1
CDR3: CATSRPTGQGAYEQYF
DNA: TGTGCCACCAGCAGACCGACGGGGCAGGGGGCCTACGAGCAGTACTTC

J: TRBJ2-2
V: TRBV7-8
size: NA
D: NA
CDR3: CASSLDTPNTGELFF
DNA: TGTGCCAGCAGCTTGGACACCCCGAACACCGGGGAGCTGTTTTTT

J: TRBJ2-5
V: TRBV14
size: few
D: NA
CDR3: CASSPLGLETQYF
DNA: TGTGCCAGCAGCCCCCTGGGATTGGAGACCCAGTACTTC

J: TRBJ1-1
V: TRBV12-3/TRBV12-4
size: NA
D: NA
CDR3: CASSLSTGLNTEAFF
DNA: TGTGCCAGCAGTTTAAGTACAGGCTTGAACACTGAAGCTTTCTTT

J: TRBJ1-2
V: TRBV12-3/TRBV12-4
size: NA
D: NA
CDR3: CASSSYSIEYGYTF
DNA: TGTGCCAGCAGTTCGTATTCGATTGAGTATGGCTACACCTTC

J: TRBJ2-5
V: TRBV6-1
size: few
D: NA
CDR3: CATLEGTETQYF
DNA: TGTGCCACCTTGGAGGGCACGGAGACCCAGTACTTC

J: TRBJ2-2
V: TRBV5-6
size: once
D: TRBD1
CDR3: CASSFQTGGAFGELFF
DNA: TGTGCCAGCAGCTTTCAGACAGGGGGCGCGTTCGGGGAGCTGTTTTTT

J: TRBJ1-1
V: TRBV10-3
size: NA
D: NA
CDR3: CAISGEKMGTEAFF
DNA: TGTGCCATCAGTGGAGAAAAGATGGGCACTGAAGCTTTCTTT

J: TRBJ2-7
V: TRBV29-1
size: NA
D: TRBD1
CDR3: CSVTPGQVSYEQYF
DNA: TGCAGCGTAACACCGGGACAGGTGTCCTACGAGCAGTACTTC